The next 23 T cell receptor beta chains were all read from a single sample in a study of OX40 agonist ivuxolimab in advanced cancers. Here immunoSEQ multiplex PCR was the method, and the copy in TCRdb shows in-frame clones only, minus some. Among approximately 73,000 clones listed, 75% to 90% were seen once. The specimen comprised CD4+ or CD8+ T cells sorted from blood, sampled in a trial of the OX40 agonist ivuxolimab. The receptor source for this set is an adult with an advanced solid tumor such as melanoma, head and neck, liver or kidney cancer.

The chain is built from TRBV6-1 and TRBJ1-4; D remains unclear. The germline gives CDR1 MNHNS, CDR2 SASEGT. Trimming removed 3 bases from V and 8 bases from J, with 19 bases in between. This CDR3 has 16 residues. CDR3 loop: CASSEWSRSIGEKLFF. The CDR3 bases are TGTGCCAGCAGTGAGTGGTCCAGGTCGATAGGCGAAAAACTGTTTTTT.

CDR3 bases: TGTGCCAGCAGCCCTGGGACTAGTGGAGGTACGCAGTATTTT. Encoded protein: CASSPGTSGGTQYF. The V gene is TRBV4-2, the J gene TRBJ2-3; 8 bases agree with TRBD2. This CDR3 is 14 amino acids long. V was pared by 4 bases and J by 8 bases, with 8 bases of the junction left unmatched. Germline CDR1 reads LGHNA; CDR2 reads YNFKEQ.

This chain uses TRBV4-2 with TRBJ1-1; 9 bases fit TRBD1. The CDR3 length is 15 residues. The V gene end was trimmed by 5 bases and the J gene end by 6 bases; junction bases not matched to a gene: 10. Germline V gene sequence: CDR1 LGHNA, CDR2 YNFKEQ. The CDR3 is CASSSGTGKGAEAFF. The CDR3 bases are TGTGCCAGCAGCTCCGGGACAGGGAAAGGGGCTGAAGCTTTCTTT.

The chain uses TRBV4-3 and TRBJ2-1; 13 bases map to TRBD2. The germline V gene encodes CDR1 LGHNA and CDR2 YSLEER. V lost 0 bases, J lost 15 bases, and 5 bases stayed unmatched. This CDR3 has 14 residues. Here the CDR3 DNA reads TGCGCCAGCAGCCAAGATACTAGCGGGGGGGATATGTTCTTC. As protein: CASSQDTSGGDMFF.

The chain has TRBV6-4 and TRBJ2-3; possible D gene TRBD2, 6 bases. With 2 bases removed from V and 5 bases from J, the gap between germline ends came to 11 bases. CDR1 and CDR2 from the germline V gene are MRHNA and SNTAGT. This CDR3 spans 14 amino acids. The CDR3 DNA follows: TGTGCCAGCAGTGACCGCGGGATGAAAGATACGCAGTATTTT. This codes for CASSDRGMKDTQYF.

The genes are TRBV19 and TRBJ1-1; 12 nucleotides align to TRBD1. The V and J ends lost 8 bases and 5 bases, in that order; junction bases with no gene match: 15. Germline V gene sequence: CDR1 LNHDA, CDR2 SQIVND (reference sequence). This CDR3 has 17 amino acids. The CDR3 sequence is CASQSRGGQGAVTEAFF. CDR3 DNA: TGTGCCAGTCAATCCCGAGGGGGACAGGGGGCTGTGACTGAAGCTTTCTTT.

As for this clone: Given the absence of the conserved phenylalanine or tryptophan at the CDR3 end, a read error is likely. This chain links TRBV7-2 with TRBJ2-7; TRBD1 might be the D (6 bases). There are 14 residues in the CDR3. Germline values: CDR1 SGHTA, CDR2 FQGNSA. Trimming removed 5 bases at V and 2 bases at J, with 13 bases between. CDR3 sequence (DNA): TGTGCCAGCAGCCCCCCGCAGGGGACCTACGAGCAGTACCTC. This codes for CASSPPQGTYEQYL.

Only one count was recorded for this clone. The chain couples TRBV5-1 to TRBJ2-3; D possibly uses TRBD1 or TRBD2 (5 bases each). This CDR3 spans 16 amino acids. The V and J ends lost 4 bases and 7 bases respectively, with 22 bases between them. The germline gives CDR1 SGHRS, CDR2 YFSETQ. The CDR3 nucleotides are TGCGCCAGCAGCCCCGGGGCCGACGCTAGGGGTAATACGCAGTATTTT. This translates into CASSPGADARGNTQYF.

This clone was recorded once. The J gene is TRBJ2-5, the V gene TRBV5-4, with a weak D call TRBD1 (6 bases). Per the germline V gene, CDR1 is SGHNT and CDR2 is YYREEE (reference sequence). The V end lost 0 bases, the J end lost 4 bases, and 13 bases lay between the germline ends. The CDR3 is 15 amino acids. Here the CDR3 DNA reads TGTGCCAGCAGCTTGGTAATCGGCAGGGGAGAGACCCAGTACTTC. It encodes CASSLVIGRGETQYF.

Only a few counts were recorded for this clone. This rearrangement joins TRBV6-1 to TRBJ1-6; D perhaps matches TRBD1 (5 bases). Between the trimmed V and J ends, which lost 3 bases and 10 bases, there was a span of 13 bases. CDR3 length equals 14 residues. Germline loops: CDR1 MNHNS, CDR2 SASEGT. The CDR3 DNA is TGTGCCAGCAGTGAGGCGGCTGGGACCTCACCCCTCCACTTT. Protein product: CASSEAAGTSPLHF.

This clone was observed a single time. CDR3 DNA sequence: TGTGCCAGCAGCCGTTCGGCTCGGGGGGCCCAAGAGACCCAGTACTTC. Translating gives CASSRSARGAQETQYF. V usage is TRBV7-3 and J usage is TRBJ2-5; maybe TRBD2 (7 bases). CDR3 length: 16 amino acids. Germline V lookup: CDR1 SGHTA, CDR2 FQGTGA. V lost 5 bases and J lost 1, with 17 bases in between.

V usage is TRBV19 and J usage is TRBJ2-7; no clear D gene. This CDR3 contains 14 residues. The germline V and J ends were trimmed by 1 base and 2 bases, with 9 bases remaining between them. Germline V gives CDR1 LNHDA, CDR2 SQIVND (reference sequence). CDR3 nucleotide sequence: TGTGCCAGTAGTATAGGAATCTTCCCCTACGAGCAGTACTTC. Translation: CASSIGIFPYEQYF.

This chain connects TRBV5-4 to TRBJ1-2; D perhaps matches TRBD1 (6 bases). The CDR3 is made up of 16 amino acids. CDR1 and CDR2 (germline): SGHNT, YYREEE (reference sequence). Between the trimmed V and J ends, which lost 5 bases and 3 bases, there was a span of 20 bases. CDR3 bases: TGTGCCAGCAGACGCCAAGGGGGGGGAGTGGACTATGGCTACACCTTC. This translates into CASRRQGGGVDYGYTF.

The V and J genes are TRBV19 and TRBJ1-1; no definite D call. Germline lookup yields CDR1 LNHDA and CDR2 SQIVND (reference sequence). The CDR3 is made up of 13 amino acids. V was pared by 0 bases and J by 8 bases, with 10 bases between. CDR3 sequence: CASSIDSYGEAFF. The CDR3 coding sequence is TGTGCCAGTAGTATAGATTCGTACGGGGAAGCTTTCTTT.

This chain connects TRBV5-1 to TRBJ1-2; D is possibly TRBD1 (5 bases). Trimming removed 0 bases at V and 1 base at J, with 10 bases between. Germline V gene lookup returns CDR1 SGHRS and CDR2 YFSETQ. This CDR3 region has 15 residues. The CDR3 nucleotides are TGCGCCAGCAGCTTGGTCGGGGGGATTAACTATGGCTACACCTTC. As protein: CASSLVGGINYGYTF.

This clone appeared a few times. The rearrangement uses TRBV10-3 and TRBJ2-3, with D perhaps TRBD2 (6 bases). V was trimmed by 6 bases and J by 2 bases, leaving 9 bases between them. This CDR3 contains 13 residues. The germline V gene has CDR1 ENHRY and CDR2 SYGVKD. The CDR3 coding sequence is TGTGCCATCAGCGGACTACCCACAGATACGCAGTATTTT. Translating it yields CAISGLPTDTQYF.

The chain recombines TRBV4-3 with TRBJ1-2; D remains ambiguous. The CDR3 totals 14 residues. V shed 1 base and J shed 2 bases, with 8 bases lying between them. The germline V gene encodes CDR1 LGHNA and CDR2 YSLEER. The CDR3 loop reads CASSQGRLNYGYTF. The CDR3 nucleotides read TGCGCCAGCAGCCAAGGACGACTGAACTATGGCTACACCTTC.

V and J are TRBV11-2 and TRBJ2-2, with D tentatively TRBD2 (5 bases). The germline V gene encodes CDR1 SGHAT and CDR2 FQNNGV. The CDR3 length is 13 residues. Trimming removed 5 bases at V and 7 bases at J, with 11 bases between. The CDR3 DNA follows: TGTGCCAGCAGCCGAGGTCGGGGCGGGGAGCTGTTTTTT. It encodes CASSRGRGGELFF. Full variable domain (remainder filled in from reference TRBV11-2 and TRBJ2-2): EAGVAQSPRYKIIEKRQSVAFWCNPISGHATLYWYQQILGQGPKLLIQFQNNGVVDDSQLPKDRFSAERLKGVDSTLKIQPAKLEDSAVYLCASSRGRGGELFFGEGSRLTVL.

V is TRBV7-5 and J is TRBJ2-2; TRBD1 is the table's D call, not checked against the DNA. TRBV7-5 is a pseudogene locus. This CDR3 has 17 amino acids. DNA of the CDR3: TGTGCCAGAAGCTCCACCGGGACAGGGGCGAACACCGGGGAGCTGTTTTTT. Translation gives CARSSTGTGANTGELFF.

The genes are TRBV2 and TRBJ1-2; the D gene is possibly TRBD1 (5 bases). This CDR3 has 12 residues. V was cut by 7 bases and J by 5 bases, with 11 bases left in between. From germline, CDR1 is SNHLY and CDR2 FYNNEI. The CDR3 DNA reads TGTGCCAGCATTGGGCAGGGATATGGCTACACCTTC. It translates to CASIGQGYGYTF.

The chain recombines TRBV5-1 with TRBJ2-3; TRBD1 is a possible D gene (6 bases). The CDR3 runs 16 residues. The V end lost 4 bases, the J end lost 0 bases, and 15 bases lay between the germline ends. The germline V gene has CDR1 SGHRS and CDR2 YFSETQ. In DNA form, the CDR3 reads TGCGCCAGCAGCCGTCATAACAGGGAGAGCACAGATACGCAGTATTTT. This codes for CASSRHNRESTDTQYF.

The CDR3 protein is CATSSTGSSYEQYF. In DNA form, the CDR3 reads TGTGCCACCAGCAGTACAGGGAGCTCCTACGAGCAGTACTTC. The chain is built from TRBV15 and TRBJ2-7; D may be TRBD1 (6 bases). CDR3 length: 14 amino acids. The germline gives CDR1 LNHNV, CDR2 YYDKDF (reference sequence). V lost 3 bases and J lost 0, with 9 bases in between.

This clone was recorded once. The V call is TRBV9, the J call TRBJ2-3, with D hard to call. V lost 0 bases and J lost 6, with 2 bases in between. From germline, CDR1 is SGDLS and CDR2 YYNGEE. The CDR3 runs 11 residues. CDR3 loop: CASSVGDTQYF. The CDR3 coding sequence is TGTGCCAGCAGCGTAGGGGATACGCAGTATTTT.